The 18 T cell receptor beta chains given below trace back to one sample, sequenced in a study of cytomegalovirus exposure and HLA in healthy donors. The protocol was immunoSEQ multiplex PCR, while the TCRdb copy is restricted to in-frame clones and leaves out a portion. In the table there are approximately 64,000 clones, around 89% of which are singletons. The sample consisted of PBMCs. These receptors came from a woman between 18 and 29 years old in good health and CMV-seronegative.

V usage is TRBV5-1 and J usage is TRBJ2-2, with 8 nucleotides matching TRBD1. The CDR3 contains 14 residues. Trimming removed 7 bases from V and 5 bases from J; junction bases left unmatched: 7. CDR1 and CDR2 from the germline V gene are SGHRS and YFSETQ. The chain's CDR3 is CASLQGASTGELFF. The CDR3 DNA is TGCGCCAGCCTTCAGGGGGCCTCTACCGGGGAGCTGTTTTTT.

V gene TRBV4-1 combines with J gene TRBJ2-1; the D gene is possibly TRBD2 (6 bases). Germline V gene data show CDR1 as MGHRA and CDR2 as YSYEKL. The CDR3 contains 14 residues. The V and J ends lost 3 bases and 7 bases respectively, with 13 bases between them. The CDR3: CASSHQEGGNEQFF. The CDR3 nucleotides are TGCGCCAGCAGCCACCAGGAGGGTGGAAATGAGCAGTTCTTC.

The rearrangement links TRBV27 to TRBJ2-1, with 9 nucleotides matching TRBD2. CDR3 length equals 15 residues. Germline V gene data show CDR1 as MNHEY and CDR2 as SMNVEV (reference sequence). The V gene end was trimmed by 1 base and the J gene end by 9 bases; junction bases not matched to a gene: 7. The chain's CDR3 is CASSLLAGLAVEQFF. The CDR3, as DNA: TGTGCCAGCAGTTTATTAGCGGGACTAGCTGTTGAGCAGTTCTTC.

This clone was counted a single time. The V gene is TRBV10-3, the J gene TRBJ2-1; 8 bases fit TRBD2. CDR1 and CDR2 (germline): ENHRY, SYGVKD. The CDR3 covers 14 residues. The trim removed 6 bases at V and 5 bases at J, leaving 6 bases unmatched. The CDR3 coding sequence is TGTGCCATCAGGGAACTAGCGGAGAACAATGAGCAGTTCTTC. This translates into CAIRELAENNEQFF.

V usage is TRBV4-2 and J usage is TRBJ2-3; D gene uncertain. The germline gives CDR1 LGHNA, CDR2 YNFKEQ. The CDR3 is 16 amino acids. Trimming took 4 bases from V and 0 from J, leaving 14 bases between them. The CDR3 is CASSPMTSASTDTQYF. The CDR3 DNA reads TGTGCCAGCAGCCCAATGACATCTGCTAGCACAGATACGCAGTATTTT.

This rearrangement joins TRBV10-2 to TRBJ2-3; possible D gene TRBD1, 6 bases. CDR3 length: 13 amino acids. Looked up from germline, CDR1 is WSHSY and CDR2 is SAAADI. With 8 bases removed from V and 1 base from J, the gap between germline ends came to 10 bases. CDR3 sequence reads: CASQGFGTDTQYF. CDR3 in DNA: TGCGCCAGCCAGGGGTTCGGCACAGATACGCAGTATTTT.

The rearrangement joins TRBV30 to TRBJ2-3; TRBD2 matches 10 bases. The CDR3 has 15 amino acids. Trimming took 8 bases from V and 2 from J; bases not matched to a gene: 10. Per the germline V gene, CDR1 is GTSNPN and CDR2 is SVGIG (reference sequence). CDR3 residues: CALRKREGITDTQYF. In DNA, the CDR3 is TGTGCCCTAAGAAAGCGGGAGGGGATCACAGATACGCAGTATTTT.

V usage is TRBV7-9 and J usage is TRBJ1-2; TRBD1 might be the D (6 bases). This CDR3 is built from 14 residues. Germline V gene data show CDR1 as SEHNR and CDR2 as FQNEAQ (reference sequence). The ends were cut back, 1 base at V and 5 bases at J, with 11 bases in the middle. CDR3 loop: CASSLDQGSYGYTF. CDR3 nucleotides: TGTGCCAGCAGCTTAGACCAGGGGTCTTATGGCTACACCTTC.

The chain links TRBV7-8 to TRBJ1-2; D ambiguous. The CDR3 sequence is 13 residues long. Germline V CDR1 and CDR2: SGHVS, FQNEAQ. The germline V and J ends were trimmed by 0 bases and 5 bases, with 7 bases remaining between them. CDR3 nucleotide sequence: TGTGCCAGCAGCTTAGCCCAGTTATATGGCTACACCTTC. Protein sequence: CASSLAQLYGYTF.

This clone was observed a single time. The chain employs TRBV4-2 and TRBJ2-3; TRBD2 agrees at 8 bases. The CDR3 is 18 amino acids. V lost 4 bases, J lost 4 bases, and 16 bases stayed unmatched. Germline-derived CDR1 and CDR2 are LGHNA and YNFKEQ. The CDR3 region has the DNA TGTGCCAGCAGCCTCTCTACCTGGACTAACGGGGGGGCAGATACGCAGTATTTT. Its protein is CASSLSTWTNGGADTQYF.

The genes are TRBV30 and TRBJ1-2, with TRBD1 identical over 8 bases. The V gene's germline CDR1 is GTSNPN and CDR2 SVGIG (reference sequence). The CDR3 is made up of 15 amino acids. V lost 2 bases, J lost 4 bases, and 9 bases stayed unmatched. Here the CDR3 reads CAWSPSDRELYGYTF. The CDR3 nucleotides are TGTGCCTGGAGTCCGTCGGACAGGGAGCTCTATGGCTACACCTTC.

This chain uses TRBV11-2 with TRBJ1-2; 8 bases are a match to TRBD1. With 5 bases clipped from V and 3 bases from J, the junction kept 2 bases outside the gene matches. Germline values: CDR1 SGHAT, CDR2 FQNNGV. This CDR3 region has 13 residues. The CDR3 spells CASSLQGDYGYTF. The CDR3 DNA reads TGTGCCAGCAGCCTACAGGGGGACTATGGCTACACCTTC.

The genes are TRBV7-2 and TRBJ2-2; TRBD2 is a possible D gene (5 bases). CDR1 is SGHTA, CDR2 FQGNSA, per germline. V lost 0 bases and J 5 bases, leaving 7 bases between the germline ends. The CDR3 spans 14 residues. CDR3 protein: CASSLARGTGELFF. CDR3 DNA sequence: TGTGCCAGCAGCTTAGCGAGAGGGACCGGGGAGCTGTTTTTT.

This clone was recorded a few times. The J gene is TRBJ1-2, the V gene TRBV2; D is perhaps TRBD1 (6 bases). Germline assignment: CDR1 SNHLY and CDR2 FYNNEI. This CDR3 region has 12 residues. Here the CDR3 reads CVRTTGSEGYTF. CDR3 bases: TGTGTCAGAACCACAGGGTCAGAAGGCTACACCTTC. Complete variable domain (other parts from reference TRBV2 and TRBJ1-2): EPEVTQTPSHQVTQMGQEVILRCVPISNHLYFYWYRQILGQKVEFLVSFYNNEISEKSEIFDDQFSVERPDGSNFTLKIRSTKLEDSAMYFCVRTTGSEGYTFGSGTRLTVV.

CDR3 sequence reads: CAWSAGGDRETQYF. DNA of the CDR3: TGTGCCTGGAGTGCGGGGGGAGATAGGGAGACCCAGTACTTC. V gene TRBV30 combines with J gene TRBJ2-5; 7 bases align to TRBD2. There are 14 residues in the CDR3. After removal of 1 base from V and 5 bases from J, the junction contained 7 bases not matched to a gene. The germline CDR1 and CDR2 sequences are GTSNPN and SVGIG (reference sequence). The variable domain in full, with the rest retrieved from reference TRBV30 and TRBJ2-5, is SQTIHQWPATLVQPVGSPLSLECTVEGTSNPNLYWYRQAAGRGLQLLFYSVGIGQISSEVPQNLSASRPQDRQFILSSKKLLLSDSGFYLCAWSAGGDRETQYFGPGTRLLVL.

The rearrangement links TRBV15 to TRBJ2-3; 8 bases match TRBD2. CDR1 and CDR2 (germline): LNHNV, YYDKDF (reference sequence). CDR3 length: 17 residues. V was clipped by 0 bases and J by 2 bases; unmatched bases: 7. The chain's CDR3 is CATSRDPTSGSTDTQYF. The CDR3, as DNA: TGTGCCACCAGCAGAGATCCAACTAGCGGATCCACAGATACGCAGTATTTT.

V usage is TRBV15 and J usage is TRBJ2-1, with D possibly matching TRBD2 (6 bases). The V gene's germline CDR1 is LNHNV and CDR2 YYDKDF (reference sequence). The CDR3 is made up of 17 amino acids. V was trimmed by 0 bases and J by 5 bases, leaving 17 bases between them. CDR3 DNA: TGTGCCACCAGCAGAGATTCAACGGGGGAGTTTAACAATGAGCAGTTCTTC. It yields the protein CATSRDSTGEFNNEQFF.

This clone was counted between two and nine times. The chain recombines TRBV28 with TRBJ2-2; D might be TRBD2 (5 bases). V dropped 7 bases and J dropped 7 bases, with 13 bases sitting between them. This CDR3 is 13 amino acids long. The V gene's germline CDR1 is MDHEN and CDR2 SYDVKM. The CDR3 DNA reads TGTGCCAGCACTACGTTAGCGCGCGGGGAGCTGTTTTTT. Encoded protein: CASTTLARGELFF.